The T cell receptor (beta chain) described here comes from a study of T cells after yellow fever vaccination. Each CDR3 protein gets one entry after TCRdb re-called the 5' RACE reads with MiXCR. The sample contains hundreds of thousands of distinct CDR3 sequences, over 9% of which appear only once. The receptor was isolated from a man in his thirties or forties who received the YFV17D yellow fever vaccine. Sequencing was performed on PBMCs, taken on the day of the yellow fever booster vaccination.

This CDR3 reads CASSLAVAQDEQYF. The CDR3 coding sequence is TGCGCCAGCAGCTTGGCCGTAGCGCAGGACGAGCAGTACTTC. The V gene is TRBV5-1, the J gene TRBJ2-7; D is perhaps TRBD2 (5 bases). Germline lookup yields CDR1 SGHRS and CDR2 YFSETQ. There are 14 residues in the CDR3. The ends were cut back, 0 bases at V and 5 bases at J, with 12 bases in the middle.